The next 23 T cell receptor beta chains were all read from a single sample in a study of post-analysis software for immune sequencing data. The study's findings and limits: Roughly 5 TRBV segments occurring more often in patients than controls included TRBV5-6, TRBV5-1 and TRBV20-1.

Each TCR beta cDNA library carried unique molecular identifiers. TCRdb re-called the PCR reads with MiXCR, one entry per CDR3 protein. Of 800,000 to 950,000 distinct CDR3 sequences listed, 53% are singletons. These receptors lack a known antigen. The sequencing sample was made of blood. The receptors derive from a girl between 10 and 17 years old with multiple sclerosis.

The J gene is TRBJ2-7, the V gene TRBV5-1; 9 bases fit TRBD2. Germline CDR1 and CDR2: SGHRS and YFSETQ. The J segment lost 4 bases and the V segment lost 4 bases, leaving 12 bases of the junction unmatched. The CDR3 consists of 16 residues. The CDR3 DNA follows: TGCGCCAGCAGCATGACTAGCGGAACCATCCCTTACGAGCAGTACTTC. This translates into CASSMTSGTIPYEQYF.

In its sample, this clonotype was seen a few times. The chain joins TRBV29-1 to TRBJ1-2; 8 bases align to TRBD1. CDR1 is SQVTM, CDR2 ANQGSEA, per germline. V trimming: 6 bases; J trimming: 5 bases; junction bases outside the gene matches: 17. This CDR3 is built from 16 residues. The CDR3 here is CSVEGKDRGRGYGYTF. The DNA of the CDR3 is TGCAGCGTAGAGGGGAAAGACAGGGGAAGAGGGTATGGCTACACCTTC.

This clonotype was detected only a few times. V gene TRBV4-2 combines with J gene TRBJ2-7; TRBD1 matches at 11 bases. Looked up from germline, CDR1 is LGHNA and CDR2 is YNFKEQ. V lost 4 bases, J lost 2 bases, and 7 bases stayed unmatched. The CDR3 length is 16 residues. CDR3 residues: CASSPSWGQGAYEQYF. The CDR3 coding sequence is TGTGCCAGCAGCCCCAGCTGGGGACAGGGGGCCTACGAGCAGTACTTC.

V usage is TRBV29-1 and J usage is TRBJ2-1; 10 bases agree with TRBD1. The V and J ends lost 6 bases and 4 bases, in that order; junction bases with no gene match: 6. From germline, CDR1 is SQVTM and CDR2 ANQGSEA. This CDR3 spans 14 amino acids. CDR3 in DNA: TGCAGCGTAGTCCGGGACAGGGGATACAATGAGCAGTTCTTC. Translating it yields CSVVRDRGYNEQFF.

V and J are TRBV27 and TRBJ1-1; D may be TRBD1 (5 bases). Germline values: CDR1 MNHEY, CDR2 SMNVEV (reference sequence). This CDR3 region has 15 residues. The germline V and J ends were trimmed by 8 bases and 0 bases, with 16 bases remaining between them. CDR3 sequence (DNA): TGTGCCAGCCTCCGACAAGGGACGATGAACACTGAAGCTTTCTTT. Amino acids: CASLRQGTMNTEAFF.

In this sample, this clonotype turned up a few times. The CDR3 coding sequence is TGTGCCATCAGTGTGGACAGGGGGCTCTCACCCCTCCACTTT. It yields the protein CAISVDRGLSPLHF. The V gene is TRBV10-3, the J gene TRBJ1-6, with 11 bases matching TRBD1. The germline V gene has CDR1 ENHRY and CDR2 SYGVKD. The CDR3 covers 14 residues. V gave up 4 bases and J gave up 10 bases; unmatched junction bases: 3.

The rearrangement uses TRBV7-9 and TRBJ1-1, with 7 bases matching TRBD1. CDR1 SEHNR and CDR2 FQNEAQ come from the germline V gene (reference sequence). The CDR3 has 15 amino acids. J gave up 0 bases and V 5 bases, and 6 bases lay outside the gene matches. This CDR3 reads CASSEGAGMNTEAFF. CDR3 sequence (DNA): TGTGCCAGCAGCGAGGGGGCAGGAATGAACACTGAAGCTTTCTTT.

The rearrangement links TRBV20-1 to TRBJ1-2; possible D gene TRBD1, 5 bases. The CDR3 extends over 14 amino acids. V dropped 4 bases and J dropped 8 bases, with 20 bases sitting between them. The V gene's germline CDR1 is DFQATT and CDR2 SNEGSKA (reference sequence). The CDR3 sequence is CSAIIPGTRKGYTF. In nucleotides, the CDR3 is TGCAGTGCTATTATCCCGGGGACTCGGAAAGGCTACACCTTC.

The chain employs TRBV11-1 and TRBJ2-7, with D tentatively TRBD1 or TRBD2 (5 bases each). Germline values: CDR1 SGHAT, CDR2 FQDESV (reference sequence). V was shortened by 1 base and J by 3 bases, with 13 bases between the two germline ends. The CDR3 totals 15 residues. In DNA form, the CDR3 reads TGTGCCAGCAGCTTAGAAGCCGGGGCCAGCTACGAGCAGTACTTC. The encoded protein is CASSLEAGASYEQYF.

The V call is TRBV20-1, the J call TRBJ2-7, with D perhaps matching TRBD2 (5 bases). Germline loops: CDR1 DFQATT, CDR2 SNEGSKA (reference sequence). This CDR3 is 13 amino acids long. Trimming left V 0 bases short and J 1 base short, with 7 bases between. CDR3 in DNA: TGCAGTGCTAGAGATCGACTATCCTACGAGCAGTACTTC. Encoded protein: CSARDRLSYEQYF.

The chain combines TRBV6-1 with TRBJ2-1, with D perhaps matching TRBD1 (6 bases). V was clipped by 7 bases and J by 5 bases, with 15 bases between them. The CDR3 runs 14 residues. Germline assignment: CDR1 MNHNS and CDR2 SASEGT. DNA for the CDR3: TGTGCCAGCATAGGCACAGGGATCCACAATGAGCAGTTCTTC. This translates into CASIGTGIHNEQFF.

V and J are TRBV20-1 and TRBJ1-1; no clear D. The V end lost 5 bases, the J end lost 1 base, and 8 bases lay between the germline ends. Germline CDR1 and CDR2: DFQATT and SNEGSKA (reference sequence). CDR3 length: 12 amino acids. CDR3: CSALTTNTEAFF. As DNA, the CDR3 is TGCAGTGCTTTAACAACGAACACTGAAGCTTTCTTT.

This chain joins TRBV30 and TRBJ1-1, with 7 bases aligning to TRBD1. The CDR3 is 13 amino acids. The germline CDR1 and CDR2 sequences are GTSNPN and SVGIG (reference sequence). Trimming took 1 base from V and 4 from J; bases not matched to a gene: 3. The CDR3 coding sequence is TGTGCCTGGAGTGCGCAGGGGGGCACTGAAGCTTTCTTT. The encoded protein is CAWSAQGGTEAFF.

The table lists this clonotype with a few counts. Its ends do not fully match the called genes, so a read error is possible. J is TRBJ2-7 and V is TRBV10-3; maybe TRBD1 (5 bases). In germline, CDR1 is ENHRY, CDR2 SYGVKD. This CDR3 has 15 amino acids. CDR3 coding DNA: TGTGCCATCAGTGAGTCTGAGACAGCCTCCCACGAGCAGTACTTC. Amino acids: CAISESETASHEQYF.

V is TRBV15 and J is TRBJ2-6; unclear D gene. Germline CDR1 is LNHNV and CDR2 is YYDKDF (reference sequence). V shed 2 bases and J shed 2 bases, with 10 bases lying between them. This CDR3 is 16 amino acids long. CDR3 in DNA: TGTGCCACCAGCAGACACATAAGGGCTGGGGCCAACGTCCTGACTTTC. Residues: CATSRHIRAGANVLTF.

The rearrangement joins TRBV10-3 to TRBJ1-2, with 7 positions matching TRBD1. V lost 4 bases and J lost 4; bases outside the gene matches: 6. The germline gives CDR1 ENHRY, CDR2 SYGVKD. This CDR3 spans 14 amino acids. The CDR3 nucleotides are TGTGCCATCAGTGGGGACAGATCAAGCTATGGCTACACCTTC. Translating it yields CAISGDRSSYGYTF.

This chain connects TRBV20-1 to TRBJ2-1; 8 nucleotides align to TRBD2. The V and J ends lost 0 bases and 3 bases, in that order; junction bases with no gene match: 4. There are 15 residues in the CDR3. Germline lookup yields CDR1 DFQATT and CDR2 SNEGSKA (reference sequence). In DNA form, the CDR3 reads TGCAGTGCTAGAGAGCCCGGGACTAGCTACAATGAGCAGTTCTTC. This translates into CSAREPGTSYNEQFF.

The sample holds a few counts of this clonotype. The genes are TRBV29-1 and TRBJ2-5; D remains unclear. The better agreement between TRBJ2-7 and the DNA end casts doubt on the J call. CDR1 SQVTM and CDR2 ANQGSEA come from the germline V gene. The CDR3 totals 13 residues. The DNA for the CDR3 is TGCAGCGTTGAAGCACACAAAGGAAACGAGCAGTACTTC. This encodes CSVEAHKGNEQYF.

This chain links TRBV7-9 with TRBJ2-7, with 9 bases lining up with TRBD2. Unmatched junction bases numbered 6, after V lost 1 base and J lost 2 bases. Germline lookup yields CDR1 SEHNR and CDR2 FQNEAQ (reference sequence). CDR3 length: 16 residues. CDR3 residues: CASSLGGSGSPYEQYF. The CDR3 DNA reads TGTGCCAGCAGCTTAGGGGGTAGCGGGAGCCCCTACGAGCAGTACTTC.

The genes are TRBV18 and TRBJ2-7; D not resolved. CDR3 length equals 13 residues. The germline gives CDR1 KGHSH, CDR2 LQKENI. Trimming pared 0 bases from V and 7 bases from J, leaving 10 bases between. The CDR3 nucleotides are TGTGCCAGCTCACCACCTATAGATAGGGAGCAGTACTTC. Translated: CASSPPIDREQYF.

The CDR3 loop reads CASSHFRTVYEQYF. The CDR3 nucleotides read TGTGCCAGCAGCCACTTTAGGACAGTCTACGAGCAGTACTTC. The rearrangement links TRBV3-1 to TRBJ2-7, with D possibly matching TRBD1 (6 bases). CDR1 and CDR2 from the germline V gene are LGHDT and YNNKEL (reference sequence). V was clipped by 3 bases and J by 3 bases, with 12 bases between them. This CDR3 has 14 amino acids.

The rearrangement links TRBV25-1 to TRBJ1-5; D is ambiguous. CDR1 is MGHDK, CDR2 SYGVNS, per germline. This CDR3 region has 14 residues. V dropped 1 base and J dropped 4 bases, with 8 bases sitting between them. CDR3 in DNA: TGTGCCAGCAGTGAATTGGGTGGGAATCAGCCCCAGCATTTT. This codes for CASSELGGNQPQHF.

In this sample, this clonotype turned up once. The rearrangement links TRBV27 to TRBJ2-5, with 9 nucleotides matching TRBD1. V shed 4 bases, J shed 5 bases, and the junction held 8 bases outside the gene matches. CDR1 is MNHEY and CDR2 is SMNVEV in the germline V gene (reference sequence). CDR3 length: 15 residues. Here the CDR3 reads CASSSGQGFMETQYF. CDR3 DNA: TGTGCCAGCAGTTCGGGACAGGGTTTTATGGAGACCCAGTACTTC.